The 23 T cell receptor beta chains below were found in one sample sequenced in a study of blood T cells in healthy people across ages. Combining a sample-barcoded 5' primer with a J-beta primer mix, a second PCR ran for roughly 7 to 12 cycles. One entry per CDR3 protein, called by TCRdb with MiXCR from the 5' RACE reads. The sample lists over 1,500,000 distinct CDR3 sequences; around 48% were seen once. Material for sequencing was blood. These receptor sequences come from a woman aged 40 to 49 in good health.

The chain combines TRBV5-1 with TRBJ2-7; D is unclear. The CDR3 covers 11 residues. V lost 6 bases, J lost 6 bases, and 10 bases lay in between. From germline, CDR1 is SGHRS and CDR2 YFSETQ. In DNA form, the CDR3 reads TGCGCCAGCAATAGAGGCTCCGAGCAGTACTTC. Its protein is CASNRGSEQYF.

CDR3 region: CSVEAQGGNYGYTF. In DNA form, the CDR3 reads TGCAGCGTTGAAGCCCAGGGCGGTAACTATGGCTACACCTTC. The genes are TRBV29-1 and TRBJ1-2, with D perhaps TRBD1 (5 bases). The V end was cut by 1 base, the J end by 1 base, with 10 bases between. Germline assignment: CDR1 SQVTM and CDR2 ANQGSEA. The CDR3 is 14 residues long. Based on the CDR3 plus reference TRBV29-1 and TRBJ1-2, the full variable domain is SAVISQKPSRDICQRGTSLTIQCQVDSQVTMMFWYRQQPGQSLTLIATANQGSEATYESGFVIDKFPISRPNLTFSTLTVSNMSPEDSSIYLCSVEAQGGNYGYTFGSGTRLTVV.

With respect to this clonotype: The junction does not match germline at one end; this may be a read error. The gene calls are TRBV28 and TRBJ2-7; 7 bases agree with TRBD2. CDR3 size: 14 residues. Germline V lookup: CDR1 MDHEN, CDR2 SYDVKM. The CDR3 is CASRLSGPAYGQYF. The CDR3 region has the DNA TGTGCCAGCCGCCTTAGCGGGCCGGCCTACGGGCAGTACTTC.

This chain connects TRBV20-1 to TRBJ1-1; D not resolved. CDR1 is DFQATT, CDR2 SNEGSKA, per germline (reference sequence). V lost 0 bases and J 3 bases, leaving 5 bases between the germline ends. The length of the CDR3 is 12 residues. The CDR3 DNA follows: TGCAGTGCTAGAGAGGGATACACTGAAGCTTTCTTT. Translation gives CSAREGYTEAFF.

For this clonotype: Mismatch with germline at one junction end may stem from a read error. J is TRBJ1-2 and V is TRBV20-1; unclear D gene. The germline V gene encodes CDR1 DFQATT and CDR2 SNEGSKA (reference sequence). CDR3 length equals 13 residues. Here the CDR3 reads CSSRNRPNYGYTF. The CDR3 region has the DNA TGCAGTTCTAGAAACCGTCCTAACTATGGCTACACCTTC.

The chain couples TRBV6-5 to TRBJ1-2, with a weak D call TRBD1 (6 bases). V was cut by 0 bases and J by 10 bases, with 18 bases left in between. CDR3 length equals 15 residues. CDR1 and CDR2 (germline): MNHEY, SVGAGI. CDR3 nucleotide sequence: TGTGCCAGCAGTTACTCGAACCAGAAACAGGGCCCCTACACCTTC. Protein: CASSYSNQKQGPYTF.

The chain joins TRBV20-1 to TRBJ1-2; D call uncertain. Between the trimmed V and J ends, which lost 5 bases and 6 bases, there was a span of 10 bases. In germline, CDR1 is DFQATT, CDR2 SNEGSKA (reference sequence). The CDR3 contains 11 residues. DNA for the CDR3: TGCAGTGCTCCACCCCAGGATGGCTACACCTTC. As protein: CSAPPQDGYTF.

The chain has TRBV2 and TRBJ2-5; TRBD1 might be the D (5 bases). V shed 3 bases and J shed 2 bases, with 16 bases lying between them. The CDR3 runs to 16 residues. Germline V gene sequence: CDR1 SNHLY, CDR2 FYNNEI. CDR3 in amino acids: CASSDRQFFGQETQYF. CDR3 DNA sequence: TGTGCCAGCAGTGATAGACAGTTTTTCGGTCAAGAGACCCAGTACTTC.

This clonotype was recorded many times. The chain links TRBV12-3 or TRBV12-4 to TRBJ2-3, with D perhaps TRBD2 (6 bases). CDR3 length equals 12 residues. V lost 4 bases and J 5 bases, leaving 7 bases between the germline ends. The CDR3 DNA sequence: TGTGCCAGCAGTTCCGGGGGAGATACGCAGTATTTT. It encodes CASSSGGDTQYF.

The chain links TRBV28 to TRBJ1-5; 8 bases are a match to TRBD1. This CDR3 spans 19 amino acids. Germline trimming cut 0 bases from V and 3 bases from J; bases unmatched to any gene: 13. Germline V gene sequence: CDR1 MDHEN, CDR2 SYDVKM. The CDR3 spells CASSLWYGRGLPNNQPQHF. Written as DNA, the CDR3 is TGTGCCAGCAGTTTATGGTATGGCAGGGGGCTACCGAACAATCAGCCCCAGCATTTT.

This clonotype was seen a single time. Sequence at one end of the junction differs from germline and may be a read error. As DNA, the CDR3 is TGTGCCAGCATCGCGGGGGCAGATGCGCAGTATTTT. This gives the protein CASIAGADAQYF. This chain joins TRBV2 and TRBJ2-3, with D perhaps TRBD2 (7 bases). The CDR3 length is 12 residues. In germline, CDR1 is SNHLY, CDR2 FYNNEI. The whole variable domain, remainder taken from reference TRBV2 and TRBJ2-3, is EPEVTQTPSHQVTQMGQEVILRCVPISNHLYFYWYRQILGQKVEFLVSFYNNEISEKSEIFDDQFSVERPDGSNFTLKIRSTKLEDSAMYFCASIAGADAQYFGPGTRLTVL.

This clonotype was seen a few times. The chain joins TRBV5-1 to TRBJ2-5; 8 bases agree with TRBD2. Germline V gene data show CDR1 as SGHRS and CDR2 as YFSETQ. This CDR3 contains 16 residues. Trimming removed 2 bases from V and 0 bases from J; junction bases left unmatched: 6. The CDR3 bases are TGCGCCAGCAGCTTTCTGCGGGGGGACTACCAAGAGACCCAGTACTTC. Translated, it gives CASSFLRGDYQETQYF.

V gene TRBV10-3 combines with J gene TRBJ2-5; D might be TRBD1 or TRBD2, each matching 5 bases. Per the germline V gene, CDR1 is ENHRY and CDR2 is SYGVKD. V was shortened by 5 bases and J by 1 base, with 20 bases between the two germline ends. CDR3 length equals 17 residues. The CDR3 spells CAISQRPNPGTQETQYF. Written as DNA, the CDR3 is TGTGCCATCAGTCAAAGGCCCAATCCCGGGACCCAAGAGACCCAGTACTTC.

The gene calls are TRBV11-2 and TRBJ2-1; D is unresolved. The CDR3 is 16 amino acids. V gave up 6 bases and J gave up 6 bases, with 21 bases separating them. CDR1 SGHAT and CDR2 FQNNGV come from the germline V gene. As DNA, the CDR3 is TGTGCCAGCAGTTATCGGCGCGGCGGAGTCTCCAATGAGCAGTTCTTC. Protein: CASSYRRGGVSNEQFF.

This rearrangement joins TRBV28 to TRBJ2-5; 7 bases match TRBD2. Germline V CDR1 and CDR2: MDHEN, SYDVKM. This CDR3 has 12 residues. V shed 2 bases and J 11 bases; nucleotides not matched to a gene: 5. The CDR3: CASSLNREEQYF. The CDR3 DNA follows: TGTGCCAGCAGTTTAAATCGGGAGGAGCAGTACTTC. Looking up the rest from reference TRBV28 and TRBJ2-5 gives the full variable domain: DVKVTQSSRYLVKRTGEKVFLECVQDMDHENMFWYRQDPGLGLRLIYFSYDVKMKEKGDIPEGYSVSREKKERFSLILESASTNQTSMYLCASSLNREEQYFGPGTRLLVL.

This clonotype was counted between two and nine times. This chain connects TRBV7-2 to TRBJ2-1; possible D gene TRBD2, 5 bases. V dropped 4 bases and J dropped 0 bases, with 7 bases sitting between them. Germline-derived CDR1 and CDR2 are SGHTA and FQGNSA. The CDR3 extends over 14 amino acids. CDR3 in amino acids: CASSSGISYNEQFF. The CDR3 region has the DNA TGTGCCAGCAGCTCGGGGATCTCCTACAATGAGCAGTTCTTC.

This clonotype was observed a few times. The chain has TRBV24-1 and TRBJ2-4; D call uncertain. V was clipped by 3 bases and J by 4 bases, with 3 bases between them. Germline-derived CDR1 and CDR2 are KGHDR and SFDVKD. The CDR3 sequence is 12 residues long. The CDR3 nucleotides are TGTGCCACCAGTGATAGGAAAAACATTCAGTACTTC. Translated: CATSDRKNIQYF.

Concerning this clonotype: A read error may explain this, as a much larger clone is one base away. The V and J genes are TRBV7-2 and TRBJ2-1; D might be TRBD2 (6 bases). The DNA end lines up better with TRBJ2-7; the J call may be wrong. The germline V gene encodes CDR1 SGHTA and CDR2 FQGNSA. The CDR3 totals 13 residues. CDR3 in amino acids: CASSPGGYNEQYF. The CDR3 nucleotides are TGTGCCAGCAGCCCCGGAGGGTACAATGAGCAGTACTTC.

The gene calls are TRBV7-2 and TRBJ2-3; 8 bases are a match to TRBD1. Looked up from germline, CDR1 is SGHTA and CDR2 is FQGNSA. J was trimmed by 3 bases and V by 5 bases; bases with no gene match: 4. There are 14 residues in the CDR3. This chain's CDR3 is CASSQTGETDTQYF. CDR3 DNA sequence: TGTGCCAGCAGCCAGACAGGGGAAACAGATACGCAGTATTTT.

The chain employs TRBV27 and TRBJ1-2; TRBD1 matches at 7 bases. J lost 4 bases, V lost 0 bases, and 8 bases had no gene match. CDR1 is MNHEY and CDR2 is SMNVEV in the germline V gene (reference sequence). This CDR3 contains 16 residues. The CDR3 sequence: CASSLSGTAAGYGYTF. Written as DNA, the CDR3 is TGTGCCAGCAGTTTATCGGGGACAGCGGCTGGCTATGGCTACACCTTC.

V and J are TRBV5-1 and TRBJ1-6; D is undetermined. This CDR3 spans 13 amino acids. The V end was cut by 3 bases, the J end by 5 bases, with 6 bases between. Germline loops: CDR1 SGHRS, CDR2 YFSETQ. The CDR3 DNA follows: TGCGCCAGCAGCTGGCCGGATAATTCACCCCTCCACTTT. Residues: CASSWPDNSPLHF.

With respect to this clonotype: A read error may produce the germline difference seen at one junction end. The chain combines TRBV12-3 or TRBV12-4 with TRBJ1-4, with D possibly matching TRBD1 (5 bases). This CDR3 is 17 amino acids long. This CDR3 is CAGSFGAGRATNEKLFF. The DNA of the CDR3 is TGTGCCGGCAGTTTCGGGGCTGGGAGGGCCACTAATGAAAAACTGTTTTTT.

The chain recombines TRBV2 with TRBJ2-5, with TRBD2 matching over 10 bases. CDR3 size: 15 residues. Per the germline V gene, CDR1 is SNHLY and CDR2 is FYNNEI. V was clipped by 7 bases and J by 5 bases; unmatched bases: 10. Here the CDR3 reads CASTPLAGAVETQYF. The CDR3, as DNA: TGTGCCAGCACACCTCTAGCGGGGGCCGTGGAGACCCAGTACTTC.